Reported below is one T cell receptor beta chain. Antigen specificity is unknown. The study drew the donors from its approximately 120-subject validation cohort, separate from the roughly 670-subject first cohort. The sample belongs to a study of cytomegalovirus exposure and HLA in healthy donors. Study conclusions and caveats: Later, an analysis found that TCR clusters from the first cohort tended to co-occur in the 90 to 150 validation repertoires. The study listed 150 to 200 cytomegalovirus-associated TCR beta chains.

Only in-frame clones appear in the TCRdb table, and some are missing; sequencing was by immunoSEQ multiplex PCR. This repertoire shows some 140,000 clones, 89% found once; its top ten account for 9%. V shed 0 bases and J shed 6 bases, with 9 bases lying between them. Per germline, CDR1 SNHLY and CDR2 FYNNEI. This CDR3 is built from 13 residues. Sequencing input: PBMCs. The source of this sequence is a young woman in good health and CMV-seropositive. The chain uses TRBV2 and TRBJ2-7, with a weak D call TRBD1 (6 bases). The CDR3 coding sequence is TGTGCCAGCAGTGAAGCTCCAGGGGCCGAGCAGTACTTC. It yields the protein CASSEAPGAEQYF.